This note documents a single T cell receptor (beta chain) sequence. Its specificity is unknown. The sample belongs to a study of T cell responses to AZD1222 COVID-19 vaccine. Study as a whole: Pooling was applied to second doses at about 4 or about 12 weeks.

The CDR3 spans 11 residues. V was clipped by 6 bases and J by 4 bases, with 7 bases between them. TCRdb's copy holds only in-frame clones and misses some; the assay was immunoSEQ multiplex PCR. The data show tens of thousands of clones, 65% to 85% seen once. The study, taken as a whole, reports: Most donors were white British and more were female, and clonal diversity was possibly underestimated. The peak T cell response came first, and repertoires were sampled only after it. Spike-specific TCR repertoires showed rising breadth and depth after two AZD1222 doses.

This sequence joins TRBV12-3 or TRBV12-4 and TRBJ2-7; D remains ambiguous. The source was peripheral blood, collected on day 0 of AZD1222 vaccination. The sequence came from an adult in good health. In DNA form, the CDR3 reads TGTGCCAGCAGCGAACGTTACGAGCAGTACTTC. Translating gives CASSERYEQYF.